The following is a T cell receptor beta chain sequence with its context. The antigen it recognizes is unknown. Base qualities were left out, and no much larger clone turns up one base away. The library was produced with the immunoSEQ multiplex PCR assay. Held by TCRdb, this immuneACCESS table contains in-frame sequences only and omits some clones. Under half of the omission traces to an unresolved V gene where checked; the cause of the rest is unknown. This sample is represented by about 38,000 clones; 80% to 95% of them were singletons. Of the sample, about 12% falls within the top ten clones. This record comes from a study of T cell changes during pregnancy in multiple sclerosis (dated by TCRdb to between 2017 and 2020). For the wider study: In women with multiple sclerosis, the researchers looked at how the T cell repertoire shifted as pregnancy progressed.

Cut back by 5 bases and 6 bases, the V and J ends lie 20 bases apart. The germline V gene encodes CDR1 MNHEY and CDR2 SMNVEV (reference sequence). From the cysteine up to the phenylalanine, the CDR3 has a length of 16 residues. Only the CDR3 portion is preserved as DNA: 48 bases, with reading frame beginning at the first base. The specimen comprised CD8+ T cells from peripheral blood mononuclear cells, sampled after pregnancy. This receptor was obtained from a female donor with multiple sclerosis, enrolled in a pregnancy study. Here the chain combines TRBV27 and TRBJ1-5, and perhaps TRBD1 as D gene, on 6 matching bases. The DNA sequence is TGTGCCAGCAGTAGTGGCGGGGGCACCTCAACTCAGCCCCAGCATTTT. This gives the protein CASSSGGGTSTQPQHF.